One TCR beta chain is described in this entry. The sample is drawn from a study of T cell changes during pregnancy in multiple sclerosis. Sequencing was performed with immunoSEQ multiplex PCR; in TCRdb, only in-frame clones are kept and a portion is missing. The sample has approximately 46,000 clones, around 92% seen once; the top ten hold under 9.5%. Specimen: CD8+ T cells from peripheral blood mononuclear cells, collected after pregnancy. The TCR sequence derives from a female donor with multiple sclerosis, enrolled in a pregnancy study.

The chain's CDR3 is CASSLGFRMGTGVEQYF. CDR3 bases: TGTGCCAGCAGCTTAGGATTTCGAATGGGGACAGGGGTCGAGCAGTACTTC. V and J are TRBV7-2 and TRBJ2-7; 10 bases agree with TRBD1. The V gene's germline CDR1 is SGHTA and CDR2 FQGNSA. V dropped 1 base and J dropped 6; count of bases not matched to a gene: 12. The CDR3 has 17 residues.